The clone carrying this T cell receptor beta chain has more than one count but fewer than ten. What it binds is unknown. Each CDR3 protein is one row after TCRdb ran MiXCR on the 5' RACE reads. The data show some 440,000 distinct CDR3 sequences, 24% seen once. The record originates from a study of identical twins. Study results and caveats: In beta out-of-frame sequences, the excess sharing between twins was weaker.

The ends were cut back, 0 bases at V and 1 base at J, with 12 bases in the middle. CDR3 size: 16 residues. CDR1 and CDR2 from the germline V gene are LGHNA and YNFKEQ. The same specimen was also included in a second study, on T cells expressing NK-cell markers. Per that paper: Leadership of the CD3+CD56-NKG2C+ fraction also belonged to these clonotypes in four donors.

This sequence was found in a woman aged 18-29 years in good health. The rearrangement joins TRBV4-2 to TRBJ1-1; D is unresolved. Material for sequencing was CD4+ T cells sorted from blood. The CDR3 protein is CASSQDLARENTEAFF. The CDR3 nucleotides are TGTGCCAGCAGCCAAGATCTTGCCCGAGAGAACACTGAAGCTTTCTTT.